A single T cell receptor beta chain is shown here with its context. Its antigen is unidentified. Specified treatment: oral pan-JAK inhibitor, 5-10 mg twice daily. Patients with alopecia areata provided lesional scalp punch biopsies as well as peripheral blood. This specimen belongs to a study of CD8+ T cells in alopecia areata. Study overall: The duration of tofacitinib was 6 to 18 months, with 6 months off drug afterward.

Points from the study as a whole: Patients displayed less clarity in TCR sharing than mice, a finding possibly related to HLA. Tofacitinib significantly brought down scalp clonality and expanded CD8+ clones among top 100.

The CDR3 covers 15 residues. Germline CDR1 is LGHNA and CDR2 is YNFKEQ. Trimming removed 0 bases from V and 3 bases from J, with 11 bases in between. RNA was isolated and reverse transcribed to cDNA, the sequencing template. TCRdb's copy holds only in-frame clones and misses some; the assay was immunoSEQ multiplex PCR. This table has over 150,000 clones, 50% to 60% appearing once. The specimen comprised CD4+ T cells sorted from blood, sampled at week 4, from a patient treated with tofacitinib. The chain employs TRBV4-2 and TRBJ1-2; D not resolved. This clonotype was sampled from a human donor with alopecia areata. CDR3 protein: CASSQEWAMDYGYTF. CDR3 coding DNA: TGTGCCAGCAGCCAAGAATGGGCCATGGACTATGGCTACACCTTC.